Detailed here is one TCR beta chain. Across about two dozen US areas, participants ranged in age from about 18 to 100 years. Recovered participants had two consecutive negative NP/OP PCR tests, healthcare professional clearance, or symptom resolution. Using immunoSEQ multiplex PCR, the repertoire was profiled, and TCRdb retains in-frame clones only, with some absent. The data show about 400,000 clones, roughly 89% seen once. This sample was included in a study of blood T cell repertoires in COVID-19. The length of the CDR3 is 18 residues. The germline gives CDR1 MNHEY, CDR2 SVGEGT. The germline V and J ends were trimmed by 0 bases and 2 bases, with 17 bases remaining between them.

This sequence originates from a woman aged 25 to 39 who had recovered from COVID-19. V is TRBV6-2 or TRBV6-3 and J is TRBJ1-5; no firm D call. Sequencing was carried out using PBMCs or T cells enriched from blood (not recorded which). In DNA, the CDR3 is TGTGCCAGCAGTTACTCGACTTTGGTCCGGGTTGGCAATCAGCCCCAGCATTTT. It codes for CASSYSTLVRVGNQPQHF.